This TCR beta chain was sequenced in a study of T cells after yellow fever vaccination. Study-wide findings and caveats: Post-booster repertoires again held most primary-vaccination clones (about 96% CD4, over 80% CD8).

V lost 4 bases and J 7 bases, leaving 13 bases between the germline ends. CDR1 and CDR2 from the germline V gene are KGHDR and SFDVKD. The length of the CDR3 is 14 residues. TCRdb passed the 5' RACE reads through MiXCR, listing each CDR3 protein once. This sample carries some 320,000 distinct CDR3 sequences, about 10% of them seen once, and the ten largest clones take about 3.5%. This clonotype was counted only a few times. The antigen is not known. The chain links TRBV24-1 to TRBJ2-1; a possible D gene is TRBD2 (6 bases). Sequencing was performed on CD4+ T cells sorted from PBMCs, taken 45 days after the yellow fever booster vaccination. The clonotype comes from a young man who received the YFV17D yellow fever vaccine. The CDR3 bases are TGTGCCACCAGTGACTCGGGAGAGAAGAATGAGCAGTTCTTC. It codes for CATSDSGEKNEQFF.